Each of the 21 T cell receptor beta chains below was sequenced from the same sample in a study of identical twins. TCRdb itself ran the 5' RACE reads through MiXCR, one entry per CDR3 protein. The data contain hundreds of thousands of distinct CDR3 sequences, about 18% of them singletons. The same data also went into a second study, on T cells expressing NK-cell markers.

Material for sequencing was PBMCs. The receptor set was obtained from a woman under 30 in good health.

V and J are TRBV10-3 and TRBJ2-3; 10 bases map to TRBD1. Germline values: CDR1 ENHRY, CDR2 SYGVKD. The CDR3 is made up of 13 amino acids. V lost 6 bases to trimming and J lost 4 bases; unmatched junction nucleotides: 1. The CDR3 here is CAISGQGADTQYF. CDR3 coding DNA: TGTGCCATCAGCGGACAGGGGGCAGATACGCAGTATTTT.

This clonotype appeared a few times. CDR3 sequence: CASSPPGKGYEQYF. For the CDR3, the DNA is TGTGCCAGCAGCCCCCCGGGTAAAGGCTACGAGCAGTACTTC. The chain employs TRBV5-4 and TRBJ2-7, with D uncertain. Germline V CDR1 and CDR2: SGHNT, YYREEE (reference sequence). This CDR3 contains 14 residues. V was cut by 4 bases and J by 3 bases, with 14 bases left in between. Complete variable domain (other parts from reference TRBV5-4 and TRBJ2-7): ETGVTQSPTHLIKTRGQQVTLRCSSQSGHNTVSWYQQALGQGPQFIFQYYREEENGRGNFPPRFSGLQFPNYSSELNVNALELDDSALYLCASSPPGKGYEQYFGPGTRLTVT.

The chain recombines TRBV7-6 with TRBJ2-3; D is perhaps TRBD1 (6 bases). V gave up 2 bases and J gave up 1 base, with 16 bases separating them. The CDR3 spans 17 residues. Germline V gene sequence: CDR1 SGHVS, CDR2 FNYEAQ. The CDR3 region has the DNA TGTGCCAGCAGCTTAAGTGGGGGCAGGGGTGGCACAGATACGCAGTATTTT. Its protein product is CASSLSGGRGGTDTQYF.

A few counts support this clonotype. The chain links TRBV15 to TRBJ1-6; 8 nucleotides agree with TRBD1. Looked up from germline, CDR1 is LNHNV and CDR2 is YYDKDF (reference sequence). The CDR3 totals 15 residues. V shed 3 bases, J shed 6 bases, and the junction held 4 bases outside the gene matches. The CDR3: CATSSWTGINSPLHF. The CDR3 DNA sequence: TGTGCCACCAGCAGTTGGACAGGGATTAATTCACCCCTCCACTTT.

The chain combines TRBV7-2 with TRBJ2-5; the D gene is possibly TRBD2 (6 bases). The CDR3 covers 16 residues. Germline V gene lookup returns CDR1 SGHTA and CDR2 FQGNSA. V was pared by 4 bases and J by 5 bases, with 20 bases between. As DNA, the CDR3 is TGTGCCAGCAGCTGGGGGGTAGCGGTCCTTAGGGAGACCCAGTACTTC. It translates to CASSWGVAVLRETQYF.

The CDR3, as DNA: TGTGCCAGCAGGTTTAGCGGGGCAAATGAGCAGTTCTTC. Protein product: CASRFSGANEQFF. The rearrangement joins TRBV14 to TRBJ2-1; 8 nucleotides align to TRBD2. This CDR3 spans 13 amino acids. In germline, CDR1 is SGHDN, CDR2 FVKESK. Germline trimming cut 6 bases from V and 7 bases from J; bases unmatched to any gene: 5.

This clonotype has only a few counts. The chain joins TRBV15 to TRBJ1-2; 8 nucleotides agree with TRBD1. The CDR3 spans 15 residues. J gave up 4 bases and V 5 bases, and 9 bases lay outside the gene matches. Germline assignment: CDR1 LNHNV and CDR2 YYDKDF (reference sequence). Here the CDR3 DNA reads TGTGCCACCAGCGTAGGAGGACAGGGAGGCTATGGCTACACCTTC. Residues: CATSVGGQGGYGYTF.

This clonotype was detected only a few times. The chain uses TRBV29-1 and TRBJ2-3, with D perhaps TRBD1 (5 bases). V was shortened by 6 bases and J by 0 bases, with 19 bases between the two germline ends. Germline V gives CDR1 SQVTM, CDR2 ANQGSEA. The CDR3 covers 16 residues. CDR3 loop: CSVAYLRDSSTDTQYF. The CDR3 coding sequence is TGCAGCGTAGCTTACCTCAGGGATTCTAGCACAGATACGCAGTATTTT.

This clonotype was detected only a few times. The V gene is TRBV6-1, the J gene TRBJ1-2, with D possibly matching TRBD1 (6 bases). There are 14 residues in the CDR3. Germline V lookup: CDR1 MNHNS, CDR2 SASEGT. The V and J ends lost 6 bases and 4 bases respectively, with 15 bases between them. As DNA, the CDR3 is TGTGCCAGCAGCACCAACAGGGCTACCTATGGCTACACCTTC. Its translation is CASSTNRATYGYTF.

This chain connects TRBV12-3 or TRBV12-4 to TRBJ2-1; 7 bases align to TRBD2. The V segment lost 5 bases and the J segment 1 base; nucleotides outside the gene matches: 2. This CDR3 has 14 amino acids. CDR3 nucleotides: TGTGCCAGCAGTCACGGGGGGTCCTACAATGAGCAGTTCTTC. Protein: CASSHGGSYNEQFF.

The chain joins TRBV20-1 to TRBJ2-7; no clear D gene. Trimming took off 3 bases at V and 3 bases at J, with 9 bases between the two ends. Germline loops: CDR1 DFQATT, CDR2 SNEGSKA (reference sequence). This CDR3 is built from 12 residues. The CDR3 spells CSARDGNYEQYF. CDR3 coding DNA: TGCAGTGCTAGGGACGGCAACTACGAGCAGTACTTC.

This clonotype was counted between two and nine times. The chain links TRBV20-1 to TRBJ1-5, with a possible D match to TRBD1 (5 bases). This CDR3 has 13 residues. Per germline, CDR1 DFQATT and CDR2 SNEGSKA (reference sequence). Deletions cut 6 bases from V and 1 base from J, with 10 bases between. The CDR3 protein is CSARGVSNQPQHF. In DNA, the CDR3 is TGCAGTGCACGAGGGGTGAGCAATCAGCCCCAGCATTTT.

This clonotype turned up a few times. The chain is built from TRBV20-1 and TRBJ1-1, with D unresolved. V lost 5 bases to trimming and J lost 6 bases, with 13 bases between them. The CDR3 consists of 12 residues. Germline V CDR1 and CDR2: DFQATT, SNEGSKA (reference sequence). This CDR3 is CSASRGVAEAFF. The CDR3 DNA is TGCAGTGCTTCCCGGGGTGTCGCTGAAGCTTTCTTT.

V gene TRBV19 combines with J gene TRBJ1-5; 8 bases map to TRBD1. This CDR3 spans 14 amino acids. V shed 7 bases, J shed 6 bases, and the junction held 8 bases outside the gene matches. The germline gives CDR1 LNHDA, CDR2 SQIVND (reference sequence). CDR3 nucleotide sequence: TGTGCCAGTACCCCGACAGGGGCAAGTCAGCCCCAGCATTTT. Translating it yields CASTPTGASQPQHF.

The V gene is TRBV20-1, the J gene TRBJ2-3; the D gene is possibly TRBD2 (6 bases). Germline V lookup: CDR1 DFQATT, CDR2 SNEGSKA (reference sequence). The germline V and J ends were trimmed by 1 base and 8 bases, with 13 bases remaining between them. This CDR3 comprises 13 residues. This CDR3 is CSARVGGEGTQYF. The CDR3 bases are TGCAGTGCTAGAGTGGGGGGAGAAGGTACGCAGTATTTT.

V is TRBV5-4 and J is TRBJ2-3, with 10 bases fitting TRBD2. The junction had 9 bases not matched to a gene; V was cut back by 0 bases and J by 8 bases. CDR1 and CDR2 from the germline V gene are SGHNT and YYREEE (reference sequence). The CDR3 loop spans 16 amino acids. In DNA form, the CDR3 reads TGTGCCAGCAGCTTGGGGGCGAGCGGGGGGGCAGGTACGCAGTATTTT. It is translated as CASSLGASGGAGTQYF.

This clonotype was seen a few times. The rearrangement uses TRBV4-1 and TRBJ2-2; 7 bases agree with TRBD1. V trimming: 2 bases; J trimming: 6 bases; junction bases outside the gene matches: 9. The CDR3 length is 16 residues. CDR1 MGHRA and CDR2 YSYEKL come from the germline V gene. The CDR3 is CASSQSDRDRSGELFF. The CDR3 nucleotides are TGCGCCAGCAGCCAATCAGACAGGGATCGGTCCGGGGAGCTGTTTTTT.

This clonotype was counted only a few times. This chain connects TRBV6-1 to TRBJ2-1, with D perhaps matching TRBD2 (6 bases). CDR1 is MNHNS and CDR2 is SASEGT in the germline V gene. Trimming left V 7 bases short and J 0 bases short, with 19 bases between. This CDR3 is built from 17 residues. The CDR3 DNA reads as TGTGCCAGCACCCCTCACATGGTAGCGGCCTCCTACAATGAGCAGTTCTTC. The encoded protein is CASTPHMVAASYNEQFF.

This clonotype was recorded at least ten times. The chain carries TRBV3-1 and TRBJ2-4, with 9 bases that match TRBD2. The V gene end was trimmed by 2 bases and the J gene end by 7 bases; junction bases not matched to a gene: 15. This CDR3 region has 18 residues. Germline V gene lookup returns CDR1 LGHDT and CDR2 YNNKEL (reference sequence). CDR3 sequence reads: CASSQTWTSEEWWNIQYF. CDR3 DNA: TGTGCCAGCAGCCAAACTTGGACTAGCGAGGAGTGGTGGAACATTCAGTACTTC.

In its sample, this clonotype was seen a few times. The gene calls are TRBV20-1 and TRBJ2-7, with D hard to call. The CDR3 has 13 residues. Germline V CDR1 and CDR2: DFQATT, SNEGSKA (reference sequence). The ends were cut back, 0 bases at V and 5 bases at J, with 11 bases in the middle. CDR3 nucleotides: TGCAGTGCTAGAGATAGCCCGAGCCACGAGCAGTACTTC. It codes for CSARDSPSHEQYF.

The chain recombines TRBV7-9 with TRBJ2-1; no definite D call. Judging by the DNA end, TRBJ2-7 fits better; the J call may be wrong. Germline lookup yields CDR1 SEHNR and CDR2 FQNEAQ (reference sequence). The CDR3 loop spans 16 amino acids. The CDR3 region has the DNA TGTGCCAGCAGCTCCCCCGATGGAAGTCTTTACAATGAGCAGTACTTC. Its protein product is CASSSPDGSLYNEQYF.